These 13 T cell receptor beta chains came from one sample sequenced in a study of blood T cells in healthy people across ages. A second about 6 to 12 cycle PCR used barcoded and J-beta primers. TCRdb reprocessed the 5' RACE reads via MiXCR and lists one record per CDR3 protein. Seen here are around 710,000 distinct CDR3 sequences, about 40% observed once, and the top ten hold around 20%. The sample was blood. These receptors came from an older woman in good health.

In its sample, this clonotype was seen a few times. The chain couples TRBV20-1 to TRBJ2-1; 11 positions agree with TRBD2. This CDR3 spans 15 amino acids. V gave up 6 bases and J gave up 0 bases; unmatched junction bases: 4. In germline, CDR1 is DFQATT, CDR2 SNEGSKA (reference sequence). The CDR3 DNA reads TGCAGTGCACTAGCGGGGGCCGACTCCTACAATGAGCAGTTCTTC. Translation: CSALAGADSYNEQFF.

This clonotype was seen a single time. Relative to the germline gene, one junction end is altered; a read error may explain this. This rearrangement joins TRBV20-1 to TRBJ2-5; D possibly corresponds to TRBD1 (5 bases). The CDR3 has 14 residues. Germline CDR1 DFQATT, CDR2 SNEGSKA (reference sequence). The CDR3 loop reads CSASVDSYQGTQYF. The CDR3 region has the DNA TGCAGTGCTAGCGTAGACAGTTACCAAGGGACCCAGTACTTC.

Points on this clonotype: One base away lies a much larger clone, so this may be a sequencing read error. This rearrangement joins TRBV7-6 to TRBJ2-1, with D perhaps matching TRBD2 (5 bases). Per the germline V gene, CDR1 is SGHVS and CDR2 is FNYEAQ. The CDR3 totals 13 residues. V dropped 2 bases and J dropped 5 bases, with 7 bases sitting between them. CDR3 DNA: TGTGCCAGCAGCTTATCGGGGAACAATGAGCAGTTCTTC. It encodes CASSLSGNNEQFF.

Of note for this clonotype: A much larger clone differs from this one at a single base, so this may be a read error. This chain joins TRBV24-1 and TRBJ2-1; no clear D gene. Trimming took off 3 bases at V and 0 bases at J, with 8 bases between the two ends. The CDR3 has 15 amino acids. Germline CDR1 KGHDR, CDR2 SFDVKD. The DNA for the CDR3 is TGTGCCACCAGTGATGTACGGAGCTCCTACAATGAGCAGTTCTTC. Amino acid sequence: CATSDVRSSYNEQFF.

CDR3 nucleotide sequence: TGCGCCAGCAGCCAACGCGATCGGCTAGCGAAAGGGGCCAACGTCCTGACTTTC. Amino acids: CASSQRDRLAKGANVLTF. This chain uses TRBV4-3 with TRBJ2-6, with a possible D match to TRBD2 (6 bases). Trimming removed 2 bases at V and 4 bases at J, with 18 bases between. Per germline, CDR1 LGHNA and CDR2 YSLEER. The CDR3 is 18 residues long.

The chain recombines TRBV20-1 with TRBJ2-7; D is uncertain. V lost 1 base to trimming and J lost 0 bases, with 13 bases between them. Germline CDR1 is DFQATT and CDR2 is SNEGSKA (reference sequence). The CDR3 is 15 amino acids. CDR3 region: CSARVLGRSSYEQYF. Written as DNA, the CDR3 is TGCAGTGCTAGAGTTCTCGGCCGGAGCTCCTACGAGCAGTACTTC.

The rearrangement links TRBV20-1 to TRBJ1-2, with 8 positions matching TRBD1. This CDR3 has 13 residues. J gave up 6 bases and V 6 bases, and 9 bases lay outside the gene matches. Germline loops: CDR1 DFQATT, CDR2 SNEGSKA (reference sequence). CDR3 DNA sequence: TGCAGTGCAGAGAGCGGACAGGGCGATGGCTACACCTTC. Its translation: CSAESGQGDGYTF.

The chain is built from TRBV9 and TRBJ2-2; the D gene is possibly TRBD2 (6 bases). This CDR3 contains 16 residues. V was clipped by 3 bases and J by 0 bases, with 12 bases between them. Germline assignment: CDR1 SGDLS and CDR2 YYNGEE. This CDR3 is CASSGPSASNTGELFF. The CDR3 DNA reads TGTGCCAGCAGCGGACCTAGCGCTTCGAACACCGGGGAGCTGTTTTTT.

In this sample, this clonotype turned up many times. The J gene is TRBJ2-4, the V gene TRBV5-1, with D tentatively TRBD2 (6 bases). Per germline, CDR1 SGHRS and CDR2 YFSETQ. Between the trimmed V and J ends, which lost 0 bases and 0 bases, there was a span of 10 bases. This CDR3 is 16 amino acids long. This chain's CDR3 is CASSLVGTSAKNIQYF. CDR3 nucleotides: TGCGCCAGCAGCTTGGTGGGGACTTCAGCCAAAAACATTCAGTACTTC.

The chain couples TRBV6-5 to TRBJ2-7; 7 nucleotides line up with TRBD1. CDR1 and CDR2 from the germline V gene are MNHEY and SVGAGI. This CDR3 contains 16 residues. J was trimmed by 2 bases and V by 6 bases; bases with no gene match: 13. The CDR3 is CASSLGTARFTYEQYF. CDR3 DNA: TGTGCCAGCAGCCTAGGGACAGCTCGCTTCACCTACGAGCAGTACTTC.

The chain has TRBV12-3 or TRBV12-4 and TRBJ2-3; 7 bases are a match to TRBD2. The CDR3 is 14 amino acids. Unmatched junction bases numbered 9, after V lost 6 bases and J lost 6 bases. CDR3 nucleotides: TGTGCCAGCAGCTCCCTAGCGGCACGGGATACGCAGTATTTT. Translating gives CASSSLAARDTQYF.

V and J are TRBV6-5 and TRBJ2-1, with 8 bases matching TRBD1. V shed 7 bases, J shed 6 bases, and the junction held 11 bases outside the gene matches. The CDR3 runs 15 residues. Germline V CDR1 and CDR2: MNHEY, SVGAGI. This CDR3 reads CASTKRTGHRNEQFF. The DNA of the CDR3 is TGTGCCAGCACCAAAAGGACAGGGCATCGCAATGAGCAGTTCTTC.

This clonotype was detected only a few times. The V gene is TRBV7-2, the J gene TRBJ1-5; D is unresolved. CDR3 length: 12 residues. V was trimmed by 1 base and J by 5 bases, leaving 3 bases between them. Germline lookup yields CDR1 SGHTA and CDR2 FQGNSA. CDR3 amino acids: CASSLEDQPQHF. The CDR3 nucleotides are TGTGCCAGCAGCTTAGAGGATCAGCCCCAGCATTTT.